These 4 T cell receptor beta chains originate from one sample sequenced in a study of cytomegalovirus exposure and HLA in healthy donors. With 60 Vbeta and 13 Jbeta primers, the PCR was carried out. Sequencing was performed with immunoSEQ multiplex PCR; in TCRdb, only in-frame clones are kept and a portion is missing. This table has nearly 300,000 clones, 80% to 90% appearing once. Sequencing used PBMCs. These receptors were obtained from a man between 35 and 55 years old in good health and CMV-seropositive.

The V call is TRBV27, the J call TRBJ2-3; 9 nucleotides match TRBD2. Germline lookup yields CDR1 MNHEY and CDR2 SMNVEV (reference sequence). This CDR3 spans 21 amino acids. The junction had 19 bases not matched to a gene; V was cut back by 3 bases and J by 0 bases. CDR3 loop: CASSFTPILRFSGSSTDTQYF. CDR3 DNA: TGTGCCAGCAGTTTTACGCCGATTTTACGTTTTAGCGGGAGTAGCACAGATACGCAGTATTTT.

This clone was observed a single time. This sequence joins TRBV6-5 and TRBJ2-5; 8 nucleotides align to TRBD2. The CDR3 sequence is 14 residues long. V was pared by 7 bases and J by 3 bases, with 7 bases of the junction left unmatched. Germline V lookup: CDR1 MNHEY, CDR2 SVGAGI. CDR3 sequence: CASTKPGLEETQYF. The CDR3 region has the DNA TGTGCCAGCACCAAGCCGGGACTAGAAGAGACCCAGTACTTC.

The chain carries TRBV4-1 and TRBJ2-2, with TRBD2 as a possible D gene (5 bases). The ends were cut back, 4 bases at V and 4 bases at J, with 25 bases in the middle. CDR1 is MGHRA and CDR2 is YSYEKL in the germline V gene. The CDR3 has 19 amino acids. CDR3 in amino acids: CASSLESYGISSATGELFF. CDR3 sequence (DNA): TGCGCCAGCAGCCTAGAATCATACGGGATCTCCTCGGCCACCGGGGAGCTGTTTTTT.

A note on this clone: Other DNA sequences in the sample encode the same CDR3. This rearrangement joins TRBV13 to TRBJ2-5; 13 bases match TRBD2. V lost 5 bases and J lost 2; bases outside the gene matches: 2. This CDR3 comprises 15 residues. The V gene's germline CDR1 is PRHDT and CDR2 FYEKMQ (reference sequence). The CDR3 protein is CASSLGLAGQETQYF. The CDR3, as DNA: TGTGCCAGCAGCCTGGGACTAGCGGGGCAAGAGACCCAGTACTTC.